The rows below give T cell receptor beta chains drawn from one sample of a study of OX40 agonist ivuxolimab in advanced cancers. Produced via immunoSEQ multiplex PCR; TCRdb's table is partial and in-frame only. The table lists roughly 61,000 clones, more than 70% of them singletons. The material was CD4+ or CD8+ T cells sorted from blood, obtained in a trial of the OX40 agonist ivuxolimab. These receptors all come from an adult with an advanced solid tumor such as melanoma, head and neck, liver or kidney cancer. The CDR3 runs from the conserved cysteine through the conserved F or W.

J: TRBJ2-1
V: TRBV13
CDR3: CASSFNPPASGRFSEQFF

J: TRBJ2-3
V: TRBV10-3
CDR3: CAISVDAGTSGSPDTQYF

J: TRBJ2-1
V: TRBV4-2
CDR3: CASSQVIERSYNEQFF

J: TRBJ1-2
V: TRBV6-1
CDR3: CASSEAVGEAYGYTF

J: TRBJ1-3
V: TRBV19
CDR3: CASSLTGASGNTIYF

J: TRBJ2-1
V: TRBV7-3
CDR3: CASSRGLAGEVQFF

J: TRBJ2-3
V: TRBV5-6
CDR3: CASSLGAGERGDTQYF

J: TRBJ1-1
V: TRBV5-4
CDR3: CASSLDRLNTEAFF

J: TRBJ1-4
V: TRBV30
CDR3: CAWSVWGQGDEKLFF

J: TRBJ2-2
V: TRBV19
CDR3: CASSIATGELFF

J: TRBJ2-5
V: TRBV2
CDR3: CASRELGETQYF

J: TRBJ1-4
V: TRBV7-2
CDR3: CASSQTGRDEKLFF

J: TRBJ2-7
V: TRBV12-2
CDR3: CASRFREGCPYEQYF

J: TRBJ2-3
V: TRBV2
CDR3: CASRPGLGRVADTQYF

J: TRBJ1-1
V: TRBV7-9
CDR3: CASSLGLGRVDTEAFF

J: TRBJ2-7
V: TRBV15
CDR3: CATSRGPGTVSYEQYF

J: TRBJ2-3
V: TRBV9
CDR3: CASSKSGSSTDTQYF

J: TRBJ1-4
V: TRBV7-9
CDR3: CASSASDREKLFF

J: TRBJ2-2
V: TRBV11-3
CDR3: CASSLDGTSTGELFF

J: TRBJ2-3
V: TRBV11-1
CDR3: CASSLGDRLAGTDTQYF

J: TRBJ2-3
V: TRBV5-4
CDR3: CASSLSAGGSPDTQYF

J: TRBJ2-1
V: TRBV19
CDR3: CASSMTSYNEQFF

J: TRBJ2-1
V: TRBV7-2
CDR3: CASSLGLAEEQFF

J: TRBJ2-2
V: TRBV5-1
CDR3: CASSLDAAGTTGELFF

J: TRBJ1-5
V: TRBV15
CDR3: CATSRERTAYNQPQHF

J: TRBJ2-1
V: TRBV2
CDR3: CASSAQGHEQFF

J: TRBJ1-3
V: TRBV6-1
CDR3: CASSVQGAEFPGNTIYF

J: TRBJ1-1
V: TRBV2
CDR3: CASKFGSNTEAFF

J: TRBJ2-1
V: TRBV19
CDR3: CASSRTGARNEQFF

J: TRBJ2-5
V: TRBV27
CDR3: CASSLRDARETQYF

J: TRBJ1-6
V: TRBV28
CDR3: CASSPGGPNSPLHF

J: TRBJ1-1
V: TRBV28
CDR3: CASSLAGRRDTEAFF

J: TRBJ1-6
V: TRBV7-2
CDR3: CASSLTGNNSPLHF